Listed below are T cell receptor beta chains from one sample, sequenced in a study of T cells in localized non-small cell lung cancer. Using immunoSEQ multiplex PCR, the repertoire was profiled, and TCRdb retains in-frame clones only, with some absent. This table holds about 33,000 clones, about nine tenths found once. Sequenced material: peripheral blood mononuclear cells, taken before any cancer treatment. The receptors were sampled from a man aged 35 to 70 with stage III lung adenocarcinoma. CDR3s include the opening cysteine and the closing phenylalanine or tryptophan. A D gene is named only where the DNA matches it firmly. Size tells how often a clone was seen (once, few, many) or the class of an expanded clone, and some rows leave it out.

NA	TRBJ1-2	NA	TRBV5-4	TGTGCCAGCAGCCAGGGAGACAGAGGCTATGGCTACACCTTC	CASSQGDRGYGYTF
NA	TRBJ1-1	NA	TRBV23-1	TGCGCCAGCAGTCCTGGTATGGGGAGGATGAACACTGAAGCTTTCTTT	CASSPGMGRMNTEAFF
TRBD1	TRBJ1-2	NA	TRBV6-5	TGTGCCAGCAGGACAGGGTGGGCGTCTGTTGGCTACACCTTC	CASRTGWASVGYTF
TRBD1	TRBJ2-7	NA	TRBV5-1	TGCGCCAGCAGCCCGAGCCTGACAGGGTCGGACCTTTACGGCGAGCAGTACTTC	CASSPSLTGSDLYGEQYF
TRBD1	TRBJ2-7	NA	TRBV6-1	TGTGCCAGCAGTGAATCGACAGGGGCCCCCTACGAGCAGTACTTC	CASSESTGAPYEQYF
TRBD2	TRBJ2-1	NA	TRBV7-2	TGTGCCAGCAGCTTAGCCCTAGCGGGGAAGCTCGGAATTAAGCAGTTCTTC	CASSLALAGKLGIKQFF
NA	TRBJ1-2	NA	TRBV27	TGTGCCAGCAGTTTATCCTGGGGGCGCGATGGCTACACCTTC	CASSLSWGRDGYTF
TRBD1	TRBJ1-1	NA	TRBV5-4	TGTGCCAGCAGTCCAATAGAAGGTCCGGGACAGGCAGTTGCTGAAGCTTTCTTT	CASSPIEGPGQAVAEAFF
TRBD1	TRBJ1-5	NA	TRBV18	TGTGCCAGCTCACCGGACAGGAATCAGCCCCAGCATTTT	CASSPDRNQPQHF
TRBD1	TRBJ2-1	NA	TRBV10-3	TGTGCCATCAGTGGCGGGACAGGGGTCAATGAGCAGTTCTTC	CAISGGTGVNEQFF
NA	TRBJ1-6	NA	TRBV7-2	TGTGCCAGCAGCTTTTTTAATTCACCCCTCCACTTT	CASSFFNSPLHF
TRBD1	TRBJ2-2	NA	TRBV2	TGTGCCGGAGGACAGGGCACCGGGGAGCTGTTTTTT	CAGGQGTGELFF
TRBD1	TRBJ1-6	NA	TRBV15	TGTGCCACCAGCAGAGATCTGGGACAGAATTCACCCCTCCACTTT	CATSRDLGQNSPLHF
NA	TRBJ1-4	NA	TRBV7-2	TGTGCCAGCAGCTTGTCCGGGACGCTCTATGAAAAACTGTTTTTT	CASSLSGTLYEKLFF
NA	TRBJ2-4	NA	TRBV4-1	TGCGCCAGCAGCCCGGACAGGACTACCAAAAACATTCAGTACTTC	CASSPDRTTKNIQYF
NA	TRBJ1-4	NA	TRBV18	TGTGCCAGCTCGCCCGGGCCTAATGAAAAACTGTTTTTT	CASSPGPNEKLFF
NA	TRBJ1-1	NA	TRBV6-4	TGTGCCAGCAGTGACGGAAGGAACACTGAAGCTTTCTTT	CASSDGRNTEAFF
TRBD1	TRBJ2-2	NA	TRBV7-8	TGTGCCAGCAGCTTAGCTGCAGGGGGCAGGGGTGGAGCCGGGGAGCTGTTTTTT	CASSLAAGGRGGAGELFF
TRBD1	TRBJ1-2	NA	TRBV7-2	TGTGCCAGCAGCTTAGAGCCGGGGACAGGGAAAGAGTATGGCTACACCTTC	CASSLEPGTGKEYGYTF
TRBD1	TRBJ1-2	NA	TRBV7-2	TGTGCCAGCAGCCAACCGGGACAGGGATTAGTAGATGGCTACACCTTC	CASSQPGQGLVDGYTF
NA	TRBJ2-2	NA	TRBV19	TGTGCCAGTAGTAGGGCTGGGGGCGCTGGTACCGGGGAGCTGTTTTTT	CASSRAGGAGTGELFF
NA	TRBJ2-3	NA	TRBV19	TGTGCCAGTAGTATCCCCCGGGGGCCCCGGGGTGAGGGAGATACGCAGTATTTT	CASSIPRGPRGEGDTQYF
TRBD1	TRBJ2-3	NA	TRBV5-1	TGCGCCAGCAGCTTCGCACCGGGACAGGGAAGTTCGGGAGATACGCAGTATTTT	CASSFAPGQGSSGDTQYF
TRBD1	TRBJ1-2	NA	TRBV30	TGTGCCTGGAGTGAGGGACAGGGACGCGGCTACACCTTC	CAWSEGQGRGYTF
TRBD2	TRBJ2-1	few	TRBV4-2	TGTGCCAGCAGCCGACCTAGCGGGGAGTACAATGAGCAGTTCTTC	CASSRPSGEYNEQFF
NA	TRBJ1-2	NA	TRBV11-2	TGTGCCAGCAGCTGGACAGACTATGGCTACACCTTC	CASSWTDYGYTF
NA	TRBJ2-7	once	TRBV9	TGTGCCAGCAGTACCCCCGGGCGGCGCGAGCAGTACTTC	CASSTPGRREQYF